A single sample gave rise to the 19 T cell receptor beta chains below, sequenced in a study of control samples from healthy donors and cancer patients. The table came from immunoSEQ multiplex PCR; TCRdb's copy has only in-frame clones and leaves some out. The sample lists some 170,000 clones; roughly 95% were seen once. Sequencing was carried out using blood. These receptors all come from a woman aged 25 to 39 in good health.

The rearrangement uses TRBV9 and TRBJ1-1; TRBD1 might be the D (6 bases). In germline, CDR1 is SGDLS, CDR2 YYNGEE. V lost 2 bases and J lost 6, with 14 bases in between. This CDR3 comprises 14 residues. The CDR3 region is CASSVEDSFPEAFF. CDR3 DNA sequence: TGTGCCAGCAGCGTGGAGGACAGCTTCCCTGAAGCTTTCTTT.

This chain connects TRBV7-9 to TRBJ1-3, with D possibly TRBD1 on 5 matching bases. CDR3 length: 14 amino acids. Trimming stripped 5 bases from V and 4 bases from J, with 12 bases between. Germline V gene data show CDR1 as SEHNR and CDR2 as FQNEAQ (reference sequence). CDR3 sequence reads: CASSPGNYGNTIYF. CDR3 nucleotides: TGTGCCAGCAGCCCAGGGAACTACGGAAACACCATATATTTT.

For the CDR3, the DNA is TGTGCCAGCTCACGCCGGGGAGGGGATGAAACATACTCTGGAAACACCATATATTTT. This sequence encodes CASSRRGGDETYSGNTIYF. The chain couples TRBV18 to TRBJ1-3; possible D gene TRBD1, 5 bases. V gave up 4 bases and J gave up 0 bases, with 22 bases separating them. Looked up from germline, CDR1 is KGHSH and CDR2 is LQKENI. The CDR3 contains 19 residues.

The V gene is TRBV28, the J gene TRBJ2-1; D not certain. Looked up from germline, CDR1 is MDHEN and CDR2 is SYDVKM. The V and J ends lost 6 bases and 8 bases respectively, with 11 bases between them. The CDR3 has 12 residues. This CDR3 is CASRSEVYEQFF. The CDR3 DNA follows: TGTGCCAGCAGGTCCGAGGTCTATGAGCAGTTCTTC.

The chain links TRBV3-1 (or the pseudogene TRBV3-2) to TRBJ1-4; TRBD1 aligns across 9 bases. The CDR3 sequence is 16 residues long. The germline gives CDR1 LGHDT, CDR2 YNNKEL (reference sequence). Trimming at V came to 0 bases and at J to 7 bases, leaving 6 bases not matched to a gene. The CDR3, as DNA: TGTGCCAGCAGCCAAGATTTGGGACAGGGTGGTGAAAAACTGTTTTTT. Translated, it gives CASSQDLGQGGEKLFF.

This chain joins TRBV7-9 and TRBJ2-7; the D is unclear. V lost 5 bases to trimming and J lost 4 bases, with 9 bases between them. The germline V gene has CDR1 SEHNR and CDR2 FQNEAQ (reference sequence). The CDR3 loop spans 12 amino acids. The CDR3 nucleotides are TGTGCCAGCAGCATCGGACCATACGAGCAGTACTTC. It translates to CASSIGPYEQYF.

This sequence joins TRBV6-5 and TRBJ2-7, with a possible D match to TRBD1 (5 bases). Looked up from germline, CDR1 is MNHEY and CDR2 is SVGAGI. The CDR3 length is 13 residues. The V gene lost 6 bases and the J gene lost 3 bases, with 12 bases spanning the gap. The CDR3 nucleotides are TGTGCCAGCAGCAGGGAAATGTACTACGAGCAGTACTTC. Its translation: CASSREMYYEQYF.

V is TRBV3-1 (or the pseudogene TRBV3-2) and J is TRBJ1-6, with D uncertain. V was pared by 5 bases and J by 6 bases, with 2 bases between. From germline, CDR1 is LGHDT and CDR2 YNNKEL (reference sequence). The CDR3 has 11 residues. CDR3 nucleotide sequence: TGTGCCAGCAGCGCTAATTCACCCCTCCACTTT. As protein: CASSANSPLHF.

The chain employs TRBV5-1 and TRBJ1-3; TRBD1 aligns across 8 bases. V lost 3 bases and J lost 0; bases outside the gene matches: 5. Germline CDR1 is SGHRS and CDR2 is YFSETQ. The CDR3 length is 16 residues. The CDR3 loop reads CASSWGGQASGNTIYF. Written as DNA, the CDR3 is TGCGCCAGCAGCTGGGGGGGACAGGCCTCTGGAAACACCATATATTTT.

V and J are TRBV5-1 and TRBJ2-7; either TRBD1 or TRBD2 may fit D (6 bases each). Germline V gene lookup returns CDR1 SGHRS and CDR2 YFSETQ. Trimming shortened V by 6 bases and J by 0 bases, and 19 bases separated the two germline ends. The length of the CDR3 is 16 residues. The CDR3 nucleotides are TGCGCCAGCAAGGGGGGCAGTAGCCCAGACTCCTACGAGCAGTACTTC. Protein sequence: CASKGGSSPDSYEQYF.

V is TRBV6-2 or TRBV6-3 and J is TRBJ2-7; 7 nucleotides line up with TRBD1. CDR1 MNHEY and CDR2 SVGEGT come from the germline V gene. V dropped 0 bases and J dropped 3; count of bases not matched to a gene: 5. The CDR3 has 15 amino acids. CDR3 region: CASSYSYGQDYEQYF. The CDR3, as DNA: TGTGCCAGCAGTTACTCGTACGGACAGGACTACGAGCAGTACTTC.

The chain couples TRBV28 to TRBJ2-7; a possible D gene is TRBD2 (5 bases). The CDR3 contains 15 residues. The V gene lost 6 bases and the J gene lost 4 bases, with 19 bases spanning the gap. CDR1 MDHEN and CDR2 SYDVKM come from the germline V gene. CDR3 bases: TGTGCCAGCAGCACGGCCTCTAGCCCTAATTACGAGCAGTACTTC. Translated, it gives CASSTASSPNYEQYF.

J is TRBJ1-1 and V is TRBV28; TRBD1 matches at 10 bases. V shed 3 bases, J shed 8 bases, and the junction held 9 bases outside the gene matches. CDR1 and CDR2 from the germline V gene are MDHEN and SYDVKM. CDR3 length: 15 amino acids. CDR3 sequence reads: CASSLTGGDREEAFF. In DNA form, the CDR3 reads TGTGCCAGCAGTTTGACAGGGGGCGATCGTGAGGAAGCTTTCTTT.

The J gene is TRBJ2-3, the V gene TRBV20-1; D is unclear. Germline CDR1 and CDR2: DFQATT and SNEGSKA (reference sequence). Trimming stripped 6 bases from V and 4 bases from J, with 8 bases between. The CDR3 contains 11 residues. In nucleotides, the CDR3 is TGCAGTGCCCTCTTAGCAGATACGCAGTATTTT. This codes for CSALLADTQYF.

This chain joins TRBV24-1 and TRBJ2-1; D might be TRBD2 (5 bases). V gave up 2 bases and J gave up 0 bases, with 7 bases separating them. The CDR3 extends over 15 amino acids. Germline values: CDR1 KGHDR, CDR2 SFDVKD. This CDR3 is CATSDWAGSYNEQFF. CDR3 sequence (DNA): TGTGCCACCAGTGATTGGGCGGGCTCCTACAATGAGCAGTTCTTC.

V usage is TRBV10-3 and J usage is TRBJ2-1; D gene unclear. The CDR3 spans 15 residues. CDR1 is ENHRY, CDR2 SYGVKD, per germline. The V end was cut by 4 bases, the J end by 4 bases, with 14 bases between. CDR3: CAISVGPYLYNEQFF. CDR3 bases: TGTGCCATCAGTGTGGGCCCTTACCTATACAATGAGCAGTTCTTC.

This chain uses TRBV6-5 with TRBJ2-1, with no clear D. The CDR3 has 14 residues. CDR1 and CDR2 from the germline V gene are MNHEY and SVGAGI. Deletions cut 0 bases from V and 9 bases from J, with 12 bases between. CDR3 residues: CASSYSNLRGEQFF. CDR3 DNA: TGTGCCAGCAGTTACTCGAACCTACGTGGTGAGCAGTTCTTC.

The table lists this clone with a count of one. CDR3 region: CASSPPRVNTEAFF. CDR3 nucleotide sequence: TGTGCCAGCAGCCCCCCCAGAGTGAACACTGAAGCTTTCTTT. The chain carries TRBV28 and TRBJ1-1, with unresolved D. The CDR3 has 14 residues. V was pared by 6 bases and J by 0 bases, with 11 bases between. Germline lookup yields CDR1 MDHEN and CDR2 SYDVKM.

The rearrangement uses TRBV7-9 and TRBJ2-1; tentative D call: TRBD2 (5 bases). From germline, CDR1 is SEHNR and CDR2 FQNEAQ (reference sequence). V lost 1 base, J lost 5 bases, and 15 bases lay in between. The CDR3 contains 16 residues. CDR3 nucleotide sequence: TGTGCCAGCAGCTTAGTTACGGGGAGAAAGGACAATGAGCAGTTCTTC. This gives the protein CASSLVTGRKDNEQFF.